The source of this TCR beta chain is a study of blood T cell repertoires in COVID-19. The CDR3 sequence is 14 residues long. Germline lookup yields CDR1 LNHDA and CDR2 SQIVND (reference sequence). V lost 5 bases to trimming and J lost 0 bases, with 7 bases between them. Produced via immunoSEQ multiplex PCR; TCRdb's table is partial and in-frame only. The repertoire holds about 380,000 clones, with roughly four fifths as singletons. Sequenced input: peripheral blood. This sequence was found in a human donor with acute or convalescent COVID-19. The donor label of this sample is uncertain. This rearrangement joins TRBV19 to TRBJ2-2; D is unclear. The CDR3 nucleotides read TGTGCCAGTAGTCCCCAAACGAACACCGGGGAGCTGTTTTTT. The encoded protein is CASSPQTNTGELFF. The variable domain in full, with the rest retrieved from reference TRBV19 and TRBJ2-2, is DGGITQSPKYLFRKEGQNVTLSCEQNLNHDAMYWYRQDPGQGLRLIYYSQIVNDFQKGDIAEGYSVSREKKESFPLTVTSAQKNPTAFYLCASSPQTNTGELFFGEGSRLTVL.